This entry concerns a single TCR beta chain. The data are from a study of blood T cell repertoires in COVID-19. Assay: immunoSEQ multiplex PCR; the TCRdb copy retains only in-frame clones and omits some. The sample consists of approximately 100,000 clones, just over 85% of them appearing once. Germline lookup yields CDR1 LNHDA and CDR2 SQIVND (reference sequence). This CDR3 is built from 16 residues. Trimming removed 5 bases from V and 6 bases from J; junction bases left unmatched: 13. The chain is built from TRBV19 and TRBJ1-5, with 7 bases that match TRBD1. This clonotype originated in a woman aged 45-59 years who had recovered from COVID-19. The sequencing sample was made of PBMCs or T cells enriched from blood (not recorded which). The DNA for the CDR3 is TGTGCCAGTAGTCCGGACAGGAAGGGCGTTCTTCAGCCCCAGCATTTT. This translates into CASSPDRKGVLQPQHF.